This T cell receptor beta chain came from a study of blood T cell repertoires in COVID-19. Study information: Nucleic acid was either cDNA or gDNA, and it came from T cells, B-cell-depleted T cells, or PBMCs.

Produced via immunoSEQ multiplex PCR; TCRdb's table is partial and in-frame only. The sample shows more than 200,000 clones, 80% to 90% of them seen only once. The CDR3 has 15 amino acids. Germline V gene data show CDR1 as MNHEY and CDR2 as SMNVEV (reference sequence). V gave up 7 bases and J gave up 9 bases, with 19 bases separating them. Sequencing used PBMCs or T cells enriched from blood (not recorded which). This chain links TRBV27 with TRBJ1-6, with a tentative D call TRBD1 (5 bases). The TCR originated in a man aged 25-45 years in a cohort exposed to, infected with or recovered from COVID-19 (not recorded which). This CDR3 reads CASTIRAQGGSPLHF. CDR3 sequence (DNA): TGTGCCAGCACCATAAGGGCGCAGGGAGGTTCACCCCTCCACTTT.